Sequencing of this T cell receptor beta chain was carried out in a study of T cell changes during pregnancy in multiple sclerosis. Measured with immunoSEQ multiplex PCR; TCRdb has only the in-frame clones, and not every one. The sample includes 75,000 to 85,000 clones, around 93% seen only once; the top ten take approximately 2.5%. Germline V gives CDR1 SGHNT, CDR2 YYREEE (reference sequence). V lost 4 bases, J lost 7 bases, and 16 bases stayed unmatched. This CDR3 comprises 16 residues. The J gene is TRBJ2-7, the V gene TRBV5-4, with 8 bases lining up with TRBD1. This sequence originates from a female donor with multiple sclerosis, enrolled in a pregnancy study. This material consisted of peripheral blood, taken in the second trimester of pregnancy. Here the CDR3 reads CASSPGTGPAVREQYF. The CDR3 DNA is TGTGCCAGCAGCCCGGGGACAGGACCCGCCGTTCGGGAGCAGTACTTC.